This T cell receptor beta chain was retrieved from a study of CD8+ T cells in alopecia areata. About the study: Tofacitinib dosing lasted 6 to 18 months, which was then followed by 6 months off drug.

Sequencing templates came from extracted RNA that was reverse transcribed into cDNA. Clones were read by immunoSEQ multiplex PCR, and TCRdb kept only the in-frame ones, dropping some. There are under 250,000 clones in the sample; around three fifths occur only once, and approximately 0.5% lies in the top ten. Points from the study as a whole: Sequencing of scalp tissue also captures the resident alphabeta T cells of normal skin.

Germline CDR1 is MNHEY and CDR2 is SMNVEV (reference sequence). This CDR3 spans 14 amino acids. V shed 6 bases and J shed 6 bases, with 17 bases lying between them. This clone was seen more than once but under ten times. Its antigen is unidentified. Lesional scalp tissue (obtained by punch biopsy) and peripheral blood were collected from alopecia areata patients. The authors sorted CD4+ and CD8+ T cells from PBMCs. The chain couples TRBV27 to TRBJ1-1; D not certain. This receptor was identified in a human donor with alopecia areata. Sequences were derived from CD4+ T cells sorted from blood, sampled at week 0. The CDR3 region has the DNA TGTGCCAGCAGCACCGGACCCCGAGTGGCTGAAGCTTTCTTT. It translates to CASSTGPRVAEAFF.